The rows below give T cell receptor beta chains drawn from one sample of a study of Graves' ophthalmopathy and Graves' hyperthyroidism. MiXCR, applied by TCRdb to the multiplex PCR reads, yields one record per CDR3 protein. In the table there are under 200,000 distinct CDR3 sequences, more than 30% of which are singletons. The material sequenced was peripheral blood. These TCRs come from a woman between 40 and 50 years old with Graves' ophthalmopathy. Both conserved end residues are part of each CDR3.

>TRBJ2-7|TRBV28
CASTGGGVYEQYF
>TRBJ1-6|TRBV7-8
CASSPGPQGWNSPLHF
>TRBJ2-5|TRBV7-3
CASSSGDYQETQYF
>TRBJ1-2|TRBV6-5
CASGAGAYGYTF
>TRBJ1-6|TRBV18
CASSPGQGLTPLHF
>TRBJ2-7|TRBV20-1
CSARRTSGNYEQYF
>TRBJ1-1|TRBV12-3/TRBV12-4
CASSFAGRADTEAFF
>TRBJ1-6|TRBV6-5
CASSYWTGTDSPLHF
>TRBJ2-7|TRBV7-9
CASSLEDRGRVEQYF
>TRBJ2-7|TRBV12-3/TRBV12-4
CASTQGQGGYEQYF
>TRBJ1-2|TRBV7-2
CASSVRGRNYGYTF
>TRBJ2-7|TRBV7-3
CASSPNGGSLREQYF
>TRBJ1-2|TRBV19
CASSIHARDRLSYGYTF
>TRBJ1-5|TRBV28
CASSLYDSSNQPQHF
>TRBJ1-3|TRBV15
CATSRDRTGVGNTIYF
>TRBJ2-4|TRBV7-9
CASSRGHIQYF
>TRBJ2-5|TRBV6-1
CASSDFGAGETQYF
>TRBJ1-6|TRBV12-3/TRBV12-4
CASSDFVGTYNSPLHF
>TRBJ1-1|TRBV28
CASTNDRTGRVFF
>TRBJ1-1|TRBV7-9
CASSLQGYEAFF
>TRBJ1-1|TRBV19
CATKRENTEAFF
>TRBJ1-2|TRBV28
CASSGGGGWAGYTF
>TRBJ2-5|TRBV29-1
CSVGLLQETQYF
>TRBJ2-5|TRBV7-8
CASSRGERETQYF
>TRBJ1-2|TRBV9
CASNPRGDIGYGYTF
>TRBJ1-1|TRBV4-1
CASSQGHPNTEAFF
>TRBJ2-5|TRBV5-1
CASSPGQGAWETQYF
>TRBJ2-7|TRBV7-8
CASSYSHSYEQYF
>TRBJ1-6|TRBV12-3/TRBV12-4
CASSLGQGGYNSPLHF
>TRBJ2-7|TRBV12-3/TRBV12-4
CASSVGLSYEQYF
>TRBJ1-2|TRBV12-3/TRBV12-4
CASSRGRVDYGYTF
>TRBJ1-2|TRBV14
CASSQAGQGHYTF
>TRBJ2-7|TRBV27
CASSLSIGGEQYF
>TRBJ2-7|TRBV20-1
CSARDPLTGGVSDSSYEQYF
>TRBJ2-7|TRBV6-5
CASSYIRAGRSHEQYF
>TRBJ1-2|TRBV12-3/TRBV12-4
CASSLGMARYGYTF
>TRBJ2-7|TRBV11-2
CASSLDQGNRANEQYF
>TRBJ2-5|TRBV6-5
CASSYAPVETQYF
>TRBJ1-1|TRBV6-2/TRBV6-3
CASRPGLRSTEAFF
>TRBJ2-7|TRBV6-1
CASSGSRNPGEQYF
>TRBJ1-1|TRBV6-1
CASSAKNTEAFF
>TRBJ1-1|TRBV2
CASSVGFTSGTGGRTEAFF
>TRBJ1-6|TRBV6-1
CASSARDPTWAPLHF
>TRBJ1-1|TRBV12-3/TRBV12-4
CASSLSRLNTEAFF
>TRBJ1-5|TRBV6-1
CASSEKRGYGNQPQHF
>TRBJ2-7|TRBV6-1
CASSSPGTSWDEQYF
>TRBJ2-2|TRBV12-3/TRBV12-4
CASSLGGYAGELFF
>TRBJ1-1|TRBV6-1
CASNKPTGGPLYTEAFF
>TRBJ2-7|TRBV6-5
CASFRRDRPYEQYF